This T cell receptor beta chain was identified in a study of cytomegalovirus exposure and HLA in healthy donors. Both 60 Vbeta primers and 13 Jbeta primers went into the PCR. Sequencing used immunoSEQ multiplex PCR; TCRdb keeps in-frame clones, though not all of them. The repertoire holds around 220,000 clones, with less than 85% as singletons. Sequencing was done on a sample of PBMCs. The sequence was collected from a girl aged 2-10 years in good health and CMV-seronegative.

The DNA of the CDR3 is TGTGCCAGCAGCGGGGGGACAGGGTGGGTGGTAGAGACCCAGTACTTC. Residues: CASSGGTGWVVETQYF. The chain employs TRBV9 and TRBJ2-5, with TRBD1 identical over 9 bases. The trim removed 3 bases at V and 4 bases at J, leaving 10 bases unmatched. The CDR3 is made up of 16 amino acids. Germline V gives CDR1 SGDLS, CDR2 YYNGEE.